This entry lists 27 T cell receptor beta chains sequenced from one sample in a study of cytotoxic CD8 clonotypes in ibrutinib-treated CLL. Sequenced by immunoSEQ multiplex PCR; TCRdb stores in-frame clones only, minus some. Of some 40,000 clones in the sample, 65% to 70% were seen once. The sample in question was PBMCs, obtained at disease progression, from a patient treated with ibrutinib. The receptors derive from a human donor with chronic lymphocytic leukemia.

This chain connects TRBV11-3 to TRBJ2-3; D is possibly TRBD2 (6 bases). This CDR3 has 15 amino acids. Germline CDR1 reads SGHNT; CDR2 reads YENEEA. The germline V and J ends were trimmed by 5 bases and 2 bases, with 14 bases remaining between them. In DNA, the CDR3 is TGTGCCAGCAGCGTAGGGGACTTTTTCACAGATACGCAGTATTTT. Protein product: CASSVGDFFTDTQYF.

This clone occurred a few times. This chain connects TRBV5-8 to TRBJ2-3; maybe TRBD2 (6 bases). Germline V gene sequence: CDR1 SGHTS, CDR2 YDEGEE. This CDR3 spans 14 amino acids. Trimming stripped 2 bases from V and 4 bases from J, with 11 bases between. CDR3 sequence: CASSFGGYPDTQYF. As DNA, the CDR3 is TGTGCCAGCAGCTTCGGGGGATATCCAGATACGCAGTATTTT.

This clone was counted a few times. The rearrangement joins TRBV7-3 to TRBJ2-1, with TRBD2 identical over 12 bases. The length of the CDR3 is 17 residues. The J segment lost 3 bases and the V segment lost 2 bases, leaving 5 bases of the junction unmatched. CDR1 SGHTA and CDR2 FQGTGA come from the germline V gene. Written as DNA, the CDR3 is TGTGCCAGCAGCTTACGGACTAGCGGGACCATCTACAATGAGCAGTTCTTC. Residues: CASSLRTSGTIYNEQFF.

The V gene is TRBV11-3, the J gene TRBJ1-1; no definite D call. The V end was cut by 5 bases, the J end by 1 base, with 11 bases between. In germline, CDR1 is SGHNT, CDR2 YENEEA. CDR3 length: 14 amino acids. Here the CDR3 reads CASSGRWGNTEAFF. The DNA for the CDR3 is TGTGCCAGCAGCGGTAGGTGGGGGAACACTGAAGCTTTCTTT.

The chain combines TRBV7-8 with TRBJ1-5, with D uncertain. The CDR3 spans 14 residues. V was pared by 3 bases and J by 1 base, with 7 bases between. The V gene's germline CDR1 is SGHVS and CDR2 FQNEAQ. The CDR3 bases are TGTGCCAGCAGCTTCTTGGGCAGCAATCAGCCCCAGCATTTT. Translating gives CASSFLGSNQPQHF.

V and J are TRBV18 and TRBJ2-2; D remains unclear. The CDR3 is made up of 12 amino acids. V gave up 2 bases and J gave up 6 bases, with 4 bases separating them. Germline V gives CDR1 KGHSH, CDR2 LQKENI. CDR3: CASSPRAGELFF. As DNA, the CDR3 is TGTGCCAGCTCACCAAGGGCCGGGGAGCTGTTTTTT.

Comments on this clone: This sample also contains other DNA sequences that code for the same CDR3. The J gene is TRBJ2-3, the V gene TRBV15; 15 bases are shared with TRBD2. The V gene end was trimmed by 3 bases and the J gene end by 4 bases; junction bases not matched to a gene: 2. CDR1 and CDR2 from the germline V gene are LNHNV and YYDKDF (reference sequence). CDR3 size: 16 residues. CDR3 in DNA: TGTGCCACCAGCAGGGGACTAGCGGGAGGCCCAGATACGCAGTATTTT. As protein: CATSRGLAGGPDTQYF.

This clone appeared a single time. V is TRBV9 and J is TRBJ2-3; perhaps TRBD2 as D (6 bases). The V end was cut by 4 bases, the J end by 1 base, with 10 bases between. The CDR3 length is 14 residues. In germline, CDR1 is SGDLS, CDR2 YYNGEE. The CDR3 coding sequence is TGTGCCAGCAGCATCGGGACTGGCACAGATACGCAGTATTTT. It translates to CASSIGTGTDTQYF.

The CDR3 here is CASSINGFGYTF. CDR3 bases: TGTGCCAGTAGTATAAACGGATTTGGCTACACCTTC. V and J are TRBV19 and TRBJ1-2; D call uncertain. Germline CDR1 is LNHDA and CDR2 is SQIVND (reference sequence). V lost 2 bases, J lost 7 bases, and 8 bases lay in between. This CDR3 spans 12 amino acids.

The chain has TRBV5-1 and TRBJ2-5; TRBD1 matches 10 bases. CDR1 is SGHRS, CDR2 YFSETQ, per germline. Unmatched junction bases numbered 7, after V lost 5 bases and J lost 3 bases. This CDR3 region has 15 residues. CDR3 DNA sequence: TGCGCCAGCAGAGAGAAGGGGACAGGGGAAGAGACCCAGTACTTC. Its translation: CASREKGTGEETQYF.

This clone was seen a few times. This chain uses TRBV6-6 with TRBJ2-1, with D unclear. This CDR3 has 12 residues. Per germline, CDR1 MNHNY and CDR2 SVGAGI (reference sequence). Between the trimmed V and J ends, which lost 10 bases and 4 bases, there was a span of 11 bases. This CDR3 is CATRPQYNEQFF. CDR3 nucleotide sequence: TGTGCCACCCGGCCCCAGTACAATGAGCAGTTCTTC.

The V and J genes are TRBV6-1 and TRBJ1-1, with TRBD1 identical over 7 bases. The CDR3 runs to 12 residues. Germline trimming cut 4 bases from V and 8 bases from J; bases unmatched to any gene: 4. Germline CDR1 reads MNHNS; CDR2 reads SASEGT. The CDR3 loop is CASSARGEEAFF. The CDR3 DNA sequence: TGTGCCAGCAGTGCCAGGGGGGAAGAAGCTTTCTTT.

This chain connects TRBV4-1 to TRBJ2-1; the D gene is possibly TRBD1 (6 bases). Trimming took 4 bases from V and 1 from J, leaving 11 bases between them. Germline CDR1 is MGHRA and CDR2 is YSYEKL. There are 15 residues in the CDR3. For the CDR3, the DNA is TGCGCCAGCAGCCCCCGGGACATGTCCTACAATGAGCAGTTCTTC. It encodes CASSPRDMSYNEQFF.

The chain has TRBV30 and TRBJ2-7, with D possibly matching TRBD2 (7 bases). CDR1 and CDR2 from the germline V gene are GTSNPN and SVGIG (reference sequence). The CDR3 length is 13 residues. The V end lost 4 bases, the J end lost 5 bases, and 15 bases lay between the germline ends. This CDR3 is CAWNRGGGDEQYF. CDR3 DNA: TGTGCCTGGAACCGGGGCGGGGGCGACGAGCAGTACTTC.

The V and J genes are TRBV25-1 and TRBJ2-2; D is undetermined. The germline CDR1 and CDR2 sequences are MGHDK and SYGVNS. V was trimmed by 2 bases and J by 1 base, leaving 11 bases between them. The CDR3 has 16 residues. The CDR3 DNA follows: TGTGCCAGCAGTGAAGTAGGTCGCAGGAACACCGGGGAGCTGTTTTTT. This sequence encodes CASSEVGRRNTGELFF.

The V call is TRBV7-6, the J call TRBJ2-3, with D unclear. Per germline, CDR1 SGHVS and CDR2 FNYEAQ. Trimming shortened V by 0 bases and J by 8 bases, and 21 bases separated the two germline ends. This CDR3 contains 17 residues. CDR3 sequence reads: CASSLAQLLERPRTQYF. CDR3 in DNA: TGTGCCAGCAGCTTAGCGCAGCTGTTGGAGAGACCGCGTACGCAGTATTTT.

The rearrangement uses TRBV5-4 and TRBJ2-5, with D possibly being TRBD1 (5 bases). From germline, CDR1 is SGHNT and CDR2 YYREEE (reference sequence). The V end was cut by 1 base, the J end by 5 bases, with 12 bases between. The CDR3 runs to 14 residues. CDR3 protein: CASSLPSQGETQYF. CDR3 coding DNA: TGTGCCAGCAGCTTGCCCAGCCAGGGCGAGACCCAGTACTTC.

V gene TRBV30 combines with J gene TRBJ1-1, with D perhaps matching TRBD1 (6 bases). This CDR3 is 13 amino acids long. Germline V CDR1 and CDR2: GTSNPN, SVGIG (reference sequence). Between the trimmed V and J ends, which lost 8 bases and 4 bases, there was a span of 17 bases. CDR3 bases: TGTGCCGAGGGTCAGGGACAAGGCACTGAAGCTTTCTTT. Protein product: CAEGQGQGTEAFF.

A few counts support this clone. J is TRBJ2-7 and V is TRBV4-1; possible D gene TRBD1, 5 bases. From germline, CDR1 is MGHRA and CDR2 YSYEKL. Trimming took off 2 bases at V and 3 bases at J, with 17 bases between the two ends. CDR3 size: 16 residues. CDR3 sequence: CASSQTGQGKYYEQYF. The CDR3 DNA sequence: TGCGCCAGCAGCCAAACCGGGCAGGGTAAATACTACGAGCAGTACTTC.

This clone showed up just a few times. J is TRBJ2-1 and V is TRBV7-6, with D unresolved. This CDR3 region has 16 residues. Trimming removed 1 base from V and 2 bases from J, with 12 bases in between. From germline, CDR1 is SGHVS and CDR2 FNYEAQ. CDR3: CASSLGRVAPYNEQFF. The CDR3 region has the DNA TGTGCCAGCAGCTTAGGACGGGTCGCTCCCTACAATGAGCAGTTCTTC.

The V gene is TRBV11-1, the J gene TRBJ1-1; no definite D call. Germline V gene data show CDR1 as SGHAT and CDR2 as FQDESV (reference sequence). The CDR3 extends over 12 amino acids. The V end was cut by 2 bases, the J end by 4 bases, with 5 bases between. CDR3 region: CASSLFPTEAFF. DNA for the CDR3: TGTGCCAGCAGCTTATTCCCCACTGAAGCTTTCTTT. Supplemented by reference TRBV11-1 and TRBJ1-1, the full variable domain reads EAEVAQSPRYKITEKSQAVAFWCDPISGHATLYWYRQILGQGPELLVQFQDESVVDDSQLPKDRFSAERLKGVDSTLKIQPAELGDSAMYLCASSLFPTEAFFGQGTRLTVV.

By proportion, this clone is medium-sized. The CDR3 is CASSVAGQGNEQFF. The CDR3, as DNA: TGTGCCAGCAGCGTAGCGGGACAGGGCAATGAGCAGTTCTTC. The chain carries TRBV9 and TRBJ2-1; 9 bases match TRBD1. The CDR3 has 14 residues. V lost 0 bases to trimming and J lost 6 bases; unmatched junction nucleotides: 1. CDR1 is SGDLS, CDR2 YYNGEE, per germline.

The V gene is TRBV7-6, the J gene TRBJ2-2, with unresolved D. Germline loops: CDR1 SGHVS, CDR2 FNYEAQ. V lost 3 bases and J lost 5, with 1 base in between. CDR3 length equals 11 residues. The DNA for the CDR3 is TGTGCCAGCAGCTTGACCGGGGAGCTGTTTTTT. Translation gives CASSLTGELFF.

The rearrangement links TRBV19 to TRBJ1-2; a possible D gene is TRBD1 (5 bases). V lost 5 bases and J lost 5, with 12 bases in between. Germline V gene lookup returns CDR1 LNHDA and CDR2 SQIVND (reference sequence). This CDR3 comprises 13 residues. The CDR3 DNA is TGTGCCAGTAGTCCGGGACTAGCGTATGGCTACACCTTC. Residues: CASSPGLAYGYTF.

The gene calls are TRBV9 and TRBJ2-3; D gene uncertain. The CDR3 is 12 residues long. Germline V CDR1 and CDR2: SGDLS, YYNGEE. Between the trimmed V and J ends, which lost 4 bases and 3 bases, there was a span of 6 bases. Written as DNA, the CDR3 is TGTGCCAGCAGCCTCATTACAGATACGCAGTATTTT. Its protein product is CASSLITDTQYF.

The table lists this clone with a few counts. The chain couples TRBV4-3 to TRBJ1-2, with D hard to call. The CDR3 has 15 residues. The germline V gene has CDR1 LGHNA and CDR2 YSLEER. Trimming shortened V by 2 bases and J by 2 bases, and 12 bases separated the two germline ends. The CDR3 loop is CASSQNPGLNYGYTF. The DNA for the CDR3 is TGCGCCAGCAGCCAAAACCCCGGCCTGAACTATGGCTACACCTTC.

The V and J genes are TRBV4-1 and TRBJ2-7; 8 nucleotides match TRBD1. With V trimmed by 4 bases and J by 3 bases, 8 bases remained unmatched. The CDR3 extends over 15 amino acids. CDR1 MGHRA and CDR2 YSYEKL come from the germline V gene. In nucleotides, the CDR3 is TGCGCCAGCAGCCTGGGTTTTGGGACAGGCTACGAGCAGTACTTC. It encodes CASSLGFGTGYEQYF.